This section outlines one T cell receptor beta chain sequence together with its context. What it recognizes is unknown. The data were obtained in a study of OX40 agonist ivuxolimab in advanced cancers. Study-level information: Hepatocellular carcinoma, melanoma, renal cell or head and neck cancer affected the dose-escalation patients. Allowance was made for prior anti-PD-1, anti-PD-L1 or anti-CTLA-4 therapy, and 40% had some. The study reported partial responses in three patients: one hepatocellular carcinoma, two cutaneous melanoma. Study outcomes and limitations: At 0.1 to 3.0 mg/kg, clonal expansion of CD4+ and CD8+ blood T cells had occurred by week 6.

V was cut by 8 bases and J by 0 bases, with 16 bases left in between. The CDR3 consists of 16 residues. From germline, CDR1 is SGHTA and CDR2 FQGNSA. This table comes from immunoSEQ multiplex PCR, and its TCRdb copy is limited to in-frame clones, with some not included. The table includes just under 7,000 clones, roughly three quarters detected once. This chain links TRBV7-2 with TRBJ2-2, with D perhaps TRBD1 (5 bases). Material: CD4+ or CD8+ T cells sorted from blood, obtained in a trial of the OX40 agonist ivuxolimab. The clonotype comes from an adult with an advanced solid tumor such as melanoma, head and neck, liver or kidney cancer. The chain's CDR3 is CASGRAGWANTGELFF. CDR3 nucleotide sequence: TGTGCCAGCGGTCGCGCAGGGTGGGCGAACACCGGGGAGCTGTTTTTT.